Described below is a single TCR beta chain sequence and its context. Original processing methods: Amplification from reference gene primers served as the basis for estimated nucleated cell counts. Profiling relied on immunoSEQ multiplex PCR, and the TCRdb table lists in-frame clones only, not all of them. That table gives V, J and clone size, and the DNA gave D and trimming. This sample yields a few hundred thousand clones, of which about nine tenths are seen a single time; 6.2% belongs to the top ten. The data were taken from a study of blood T cell repertoires in COVID-19. At the level of the study: The samples span acute and convalescent COVID-19 from the United States, Italy and Spain. The analysed material was cDNA or gDNA that came from T cells, B-cell-depleted T cells, or PBMCs.

Germline loops: CDR1 SQVTM, CDR2 ANQGSEA. This CDR3 region has 16 residues. Unmatched junction bases numbered 5, after V lost 4 bases and J lost 0 bases. The J gene is TRBJ2-5, the V gene TRBV29-1; 13 bases are shared with TRBD2. The TCR comes from a man between 60 and 75 years old with acute or convalescent COVID-19. Specimen: peripheral blood. CDR3 sequence reads: CSVVGLAGRYQETQYF. CDR3 in DNA: TGCAGCGTTGTGGGACTAGCGGGACGGTACCAAGAGACCCAGTACTTC.